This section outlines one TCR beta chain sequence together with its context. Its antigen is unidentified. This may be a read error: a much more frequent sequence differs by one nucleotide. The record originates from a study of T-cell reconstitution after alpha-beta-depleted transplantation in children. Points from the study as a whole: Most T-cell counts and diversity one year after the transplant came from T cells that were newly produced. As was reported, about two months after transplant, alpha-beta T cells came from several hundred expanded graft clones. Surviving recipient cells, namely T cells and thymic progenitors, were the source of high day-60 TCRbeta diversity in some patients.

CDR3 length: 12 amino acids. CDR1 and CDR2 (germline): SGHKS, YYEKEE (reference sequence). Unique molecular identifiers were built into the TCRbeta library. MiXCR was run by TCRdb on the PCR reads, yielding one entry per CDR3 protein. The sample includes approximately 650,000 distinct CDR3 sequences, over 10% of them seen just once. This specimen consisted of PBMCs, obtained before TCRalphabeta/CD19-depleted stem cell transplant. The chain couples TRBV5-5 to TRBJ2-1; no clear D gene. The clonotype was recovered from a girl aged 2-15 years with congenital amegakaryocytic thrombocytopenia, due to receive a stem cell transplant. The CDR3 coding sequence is TGTGCCAGCAGTACAACCCACAATGAGCAGCTCTTC. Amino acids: CASSTTHNEQLF.